Given below is one T cell receptor beta chain in context. The antigen is not known. These data are taken from a study of T cell responses to AZD1222 COVID-19 vaccine. Regarding the study as a whole: The donor group comprised mostly white British people and more females; the analysis possibly underestimated clonal diversity.

Clones were read by immunoSEQ multiplex PCR, and TCRdb kept only the in-frame ones, dropping some. The profile shows some 120,000 clones, roughly 90% of them singletons. The CDR3 spans 14 residues. Germline values: CDR1 MDHEN, CDR2 SYDVKM. Trimming took 8 bases from V and 0 from J, leaving 8 bases between them. The sample in question was peripheral blood, obtained 28 days after the second dose of the MenACWY control vaccine. This chain uses TRBV28 with TRBJ2-6; D is perhaps TRBD1 (5 bases). The source is an adult who received the MenACWY meningococcal vaccine as a control. CDR3 sequence (DNA): TGTGCCAGCGATGACAGCTCTGGGGCCAACGTCCTGACTTTC. This codes for CASDDSSGANVLTF.